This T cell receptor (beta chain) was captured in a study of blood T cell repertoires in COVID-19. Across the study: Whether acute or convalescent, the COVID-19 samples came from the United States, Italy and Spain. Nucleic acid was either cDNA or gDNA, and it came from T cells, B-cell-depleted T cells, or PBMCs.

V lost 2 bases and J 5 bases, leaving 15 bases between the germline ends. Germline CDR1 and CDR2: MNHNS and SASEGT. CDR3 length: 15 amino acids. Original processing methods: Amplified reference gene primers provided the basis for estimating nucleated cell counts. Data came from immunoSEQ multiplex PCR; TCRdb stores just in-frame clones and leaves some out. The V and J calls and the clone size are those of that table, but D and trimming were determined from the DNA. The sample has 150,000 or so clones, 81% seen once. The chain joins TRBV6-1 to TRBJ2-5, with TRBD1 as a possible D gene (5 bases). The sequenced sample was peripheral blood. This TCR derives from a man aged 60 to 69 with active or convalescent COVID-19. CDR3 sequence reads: CASSERSYRIETQYF. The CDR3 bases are TGTGCCAGCAGTGAACGGTCCTACAGGATTGAGACCCAGTACTTC.